This TCR beta chain was identified in a study of response to subunit inactivated influenza vaccine. This clonotype has a count of ten or more. As yet, its antigen is unknown. General study points: It was suggested by the authors that few new T cells are recruited by each seasonal influenza vaccination.

TCRdb passed the RT-PCR reads through MiXCR, listing each CDR3 protein once. The sample lists roughly 700,000 distinct CDR3 sequences; about 15% were seen once. V was shortened by 4 bases and J by 2 bases, with 17 bases between the two germline ends. The CDR3 is 16 amino acids. V usage is TRBV12-3 or TRBV12-4 and J usage is TRBJ2-5, with a tentative D call TRBD2 (7 bases). The material was PBMCs from blood, obtained less than 15 days before vaccination. The TCR originated in a man aged 45-65 years who received an inactivated influenza vaccine. The DNA for the CDR3 is TGTGCCAGCAGTTGGAGGGGGGGAGGGAAACAAGAGACCCAGTACTTC. It encodes CASSWRGGGKQETQYF.